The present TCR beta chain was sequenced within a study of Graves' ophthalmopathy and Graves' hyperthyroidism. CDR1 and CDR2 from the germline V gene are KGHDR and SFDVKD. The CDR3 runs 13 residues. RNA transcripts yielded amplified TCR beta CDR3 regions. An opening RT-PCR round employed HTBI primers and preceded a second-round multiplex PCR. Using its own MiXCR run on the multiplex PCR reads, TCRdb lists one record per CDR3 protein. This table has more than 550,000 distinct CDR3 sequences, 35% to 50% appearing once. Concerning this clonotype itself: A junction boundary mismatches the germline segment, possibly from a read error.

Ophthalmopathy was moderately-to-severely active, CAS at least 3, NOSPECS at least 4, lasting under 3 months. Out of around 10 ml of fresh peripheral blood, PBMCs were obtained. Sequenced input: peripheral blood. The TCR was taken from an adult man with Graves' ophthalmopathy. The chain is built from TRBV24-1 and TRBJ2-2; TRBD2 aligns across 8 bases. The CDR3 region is CATRAGAVGEPSF. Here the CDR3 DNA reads TGTGCCACCAGAGCGGGAGCGGTCGGGGAGCCGTCTTTT.